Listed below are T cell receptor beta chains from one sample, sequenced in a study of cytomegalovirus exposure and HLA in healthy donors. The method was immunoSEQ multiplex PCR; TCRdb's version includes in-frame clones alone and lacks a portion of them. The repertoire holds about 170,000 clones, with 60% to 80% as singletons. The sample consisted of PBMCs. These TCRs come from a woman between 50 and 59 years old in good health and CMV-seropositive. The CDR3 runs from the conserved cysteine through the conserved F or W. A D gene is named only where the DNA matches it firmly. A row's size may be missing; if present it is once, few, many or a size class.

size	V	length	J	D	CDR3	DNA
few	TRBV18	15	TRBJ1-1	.	CASSALQGDNTEAFF	TGTGCCAGCTCGGCTCTACAGGGTGACAACACTGAAGCTTTCTTT
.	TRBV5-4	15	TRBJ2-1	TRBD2	CASSHLAGGANEQFF	TGTGCCAGCAGCCATCTAGCGGGGGGAGCCAATGAGCAGTTCTTC
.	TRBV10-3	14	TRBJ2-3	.	CAISEQGGTDTQYF	TGTGCCATCAGTGAACAAGGGGGCACAGATACGCAGTATTTT
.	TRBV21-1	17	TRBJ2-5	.	CASRGASGEKTQETQYF	TGTGCCAGCCGCGGGGCTAGCGGGGAAAAGACCCAAGAGACCCAGTACTTC
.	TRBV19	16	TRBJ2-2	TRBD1	CATSLRTGVNTGELFF	TGTGCCACCTCTCTCCGGACAGGGGTTAACACCGGGGAGCTGTTTTTT
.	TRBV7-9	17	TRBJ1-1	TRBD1	CASSFLPGQGSSTEAFF	TGTGCCAGCAGCTTCCTCCCGGGACAGGGGTCGAGCACTGAAGCTTTCTTT
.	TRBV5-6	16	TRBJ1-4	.	CASSLVVGATNEKLFF	TGTGCCAGCAGCTTGGTAGTAGGAGCAACTAATGAAAAACTGTTTTTT
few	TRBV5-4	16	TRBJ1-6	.	CASSLLSGTGFSPLHF	TGTGCCAGCAGCTTGCTTTCGGGAACGGGTTTTTCACCCCTCCACTTT
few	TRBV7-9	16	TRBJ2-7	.	CASSSFPINFPYEQYF	TGTGCCAGCAGCTCCTTTCCTATCAACTTCCCCTACGAGCAGTACTTC
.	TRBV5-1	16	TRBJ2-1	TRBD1	CASSSSGTASYNEQFF	TGCGCCAGCAGCTCATCCGGGACAGCCTCCTACAATGAGCAGTTCTTC
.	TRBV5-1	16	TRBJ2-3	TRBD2	CASYPTGGPSIDTQYF	TGCGCCAGCTACCCCACGGGGGGGCCCTCGATAGATACGCAGTATTTT
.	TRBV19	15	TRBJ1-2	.	CASSRRSGDDDGYTF	TGTGCCAGTTCTAGGCGCAGCGGGGACGATGACGGCTACACCTTC
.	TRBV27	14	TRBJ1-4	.	CASSHGAGNEKLFF	TGTGCCAGCAGCCACGGCGCAGGAAATGAAAAACTGTTTTTT
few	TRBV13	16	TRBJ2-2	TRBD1	CASSIDSGGRPGELFF	TGTGCCAGCAGCATCGACTCAGGGGGTCGGCCGGGGGAGCTGTTTTTT
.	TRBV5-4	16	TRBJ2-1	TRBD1	CASSGGAGQGYNEQFF	TGTGCCAGCAGCGGCGGGGCGGGACAGGGCTACAATGAGCAGTTCTTC
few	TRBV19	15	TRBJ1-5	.	CASSRSGLSNQPQHF	TGTGCCAGTAGTAGGTCAGGGTTAAGCAATCAGCCCCAGCATTTT
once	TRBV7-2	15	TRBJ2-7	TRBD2	CASSPILAGHYEQYF	TGTGCCAGCAGCCCTATACTAGCGGGACACTACGAGCAGTACTTC
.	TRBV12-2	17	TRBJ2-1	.	CASRNEELAGNFNEQFF	TGTGCAAGCCGGAACGAGGAGCTAGCGGGGAACTTCAATGAGCAGTTCTTC
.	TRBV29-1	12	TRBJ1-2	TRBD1	CSVGDRGWGYTF	TGCAGCGTTGGGGACAGGGGTTGGGGCTACACCTTC
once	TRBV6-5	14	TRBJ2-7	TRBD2	CASSTGTSVHEQYF	TGTGCCAGCAGTACCGGGACTAGCGTTCACGAGCAGTACTTC
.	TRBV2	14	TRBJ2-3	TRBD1	CASSVQGGTDTQYF	TGTGCCAGCAGTGTCCAGGGGGGCACAGATACGCAGTATTTT
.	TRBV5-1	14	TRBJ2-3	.	CASTLRTGTDTQYF	TGCGCCAGCACCCTCAGGACAGGCACAGATACGCAGTATTTT
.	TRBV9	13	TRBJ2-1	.	CASGAGDIDEQFF	TGTGCCAGTGGGGCAGGGGACATCGATGAGCAGTTCTTC
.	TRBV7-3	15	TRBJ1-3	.	CASSLSRAPGNTIYF	TGTGCCAGCAGCTTAAGCAGGGCTCCCGGAAACACCATATATTTT
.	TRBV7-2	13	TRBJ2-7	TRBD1	CASSVQGAGEQYF	TGTGCCAGCAGCGTACAGGGGGCCGGGGAGCAGTACTTC
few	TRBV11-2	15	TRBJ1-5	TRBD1	CASSLGGTDNQPQHF	TGTGCCAGCAGCCTAGGTGGGACAGACAATCAGCCCCAGCATTTT
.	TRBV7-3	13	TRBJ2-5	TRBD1	CASSQGARETQYF	TGTGCCAGCTCGCAGGGGGCGCGGGAGACCCAGTACTTC
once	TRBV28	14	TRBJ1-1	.	CASSPGGRTTEAFF	TGTGCCAGCAGCCCGGGGGGGAGGACCACTGAAGCTTTCTTT
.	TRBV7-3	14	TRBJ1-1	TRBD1	CASSSQGAGTEAFF	TGTGCCAGCAGCTCACAGGGGGCTGGGACTGAAGCTTTCTTT
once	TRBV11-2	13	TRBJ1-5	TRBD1	CASSGTDNQPQHF	TGTGCCAGCAGCGGGACAGACAATCAGCCCCAGCATTTT
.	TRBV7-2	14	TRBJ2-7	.	CASSTRQTSYEQYF	TGTGCCAGCAGCACCAGACAGACCTCCTACGAGCAGTACTTC
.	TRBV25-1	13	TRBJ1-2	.	CASGQGRPGGYTF	TGTGCCAGCGGGCAGGGAAGGCCTGGGGGCTACACCTTC
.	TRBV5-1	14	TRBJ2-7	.	CASSSPGQQYEQYF	TGCGCCAGCAGCTCCCCTGGACAGCAATACGAGCAGTACTTC
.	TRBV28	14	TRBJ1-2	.	CASSLWTANYGYTF	TGTGCCAGCAGTTTATGGACAGCTAACTATGGCTACACCTTC
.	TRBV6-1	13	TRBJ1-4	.	CASRRGLNEKLFF	TGTGCCAGCAGGAGGGGACTTAATGAAAAACTGTTTTTT
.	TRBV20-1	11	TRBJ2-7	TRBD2	CSAQTSDEQYF	TGCAGTGCCCAAACTAGCGACGAGCAGTACTTC
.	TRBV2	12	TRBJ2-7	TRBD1	CASSRTGDEQYF	TGTGCCAGCAGCCGGACAGGGGACGAGCAGTACTTC
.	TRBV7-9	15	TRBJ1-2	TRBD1	CASSVGTGTGDGYTF	TGTGCCAGCAGCGTAGGGACCGGGACAGGGGACGGCTACACCTTC
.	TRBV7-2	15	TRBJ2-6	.	CASSFPGSGANVLTF	TGTGCCAGCAGCTTCCCAGGGTCTGGGGCCAACGTCCTGACTTTC
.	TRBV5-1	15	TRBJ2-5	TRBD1	CASSFSTGVEETQYF	TGCGCCAGCAGCTTCTCGACAGGGGTGGAGGAGACCCAGTACTTC
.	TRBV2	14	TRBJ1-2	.	CASSGGATAYGYTF	TGTGCCAGCAGTGGGGGCGCGACAGCGTATGGCTACACCTTC
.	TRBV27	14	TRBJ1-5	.	CASSLAYSNQPQHF	TGTGCCAGCAGTTTAGCCTATAGCAATCAGCCCCAGCATTTT
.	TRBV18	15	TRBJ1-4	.	CASSPSNRPNEKLFF	TGTGCCAGCTCACCATCAAACAGGCCTAATGAAAAACTGTTTTTT
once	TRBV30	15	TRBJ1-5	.	CAWSVLGERNQPQHF	TGTGCCTGGAGTGTACTGGGAGAACGCAATCAGCCCCAGCATTTT